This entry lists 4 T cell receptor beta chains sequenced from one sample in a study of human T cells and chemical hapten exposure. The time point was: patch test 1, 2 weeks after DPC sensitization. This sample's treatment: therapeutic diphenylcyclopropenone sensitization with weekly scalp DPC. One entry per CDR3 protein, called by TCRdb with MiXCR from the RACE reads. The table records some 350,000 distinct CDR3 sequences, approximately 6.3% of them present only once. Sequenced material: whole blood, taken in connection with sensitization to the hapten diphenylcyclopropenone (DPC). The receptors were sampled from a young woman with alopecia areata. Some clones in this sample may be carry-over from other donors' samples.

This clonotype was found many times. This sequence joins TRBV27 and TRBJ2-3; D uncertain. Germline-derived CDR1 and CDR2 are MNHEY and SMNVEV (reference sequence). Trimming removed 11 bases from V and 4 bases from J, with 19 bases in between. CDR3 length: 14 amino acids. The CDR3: CALRNRKYADTQYF. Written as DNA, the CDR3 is TGTGCCTTAAGGAACCGGAAATACGCAGATACGCAGTATTTT.

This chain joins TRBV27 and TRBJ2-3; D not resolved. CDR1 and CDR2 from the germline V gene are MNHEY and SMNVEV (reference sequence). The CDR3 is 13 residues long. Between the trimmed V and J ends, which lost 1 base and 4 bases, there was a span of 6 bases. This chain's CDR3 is CASSLLSSDTQYF. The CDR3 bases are TGTGCCAGCAGTTTATTATCATCAGATACGCAGTATTTT.

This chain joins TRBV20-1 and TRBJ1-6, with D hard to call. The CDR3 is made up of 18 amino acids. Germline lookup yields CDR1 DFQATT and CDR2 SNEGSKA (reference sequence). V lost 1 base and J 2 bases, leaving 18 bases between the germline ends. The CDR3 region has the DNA TGCAGTGCTAGAGTTTCTCTTCTCGGCAGGACCTATAATTCACCCCTCCACTTT. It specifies CSARVSLLGRTYNSPLHF.

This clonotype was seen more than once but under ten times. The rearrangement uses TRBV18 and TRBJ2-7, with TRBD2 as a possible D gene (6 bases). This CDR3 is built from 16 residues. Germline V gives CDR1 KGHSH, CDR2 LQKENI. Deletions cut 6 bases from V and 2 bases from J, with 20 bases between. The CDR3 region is CASSPTTGTAPYEQYF. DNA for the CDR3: TGTGCCAGCTCCCCTACTACCGGGACTGCTCCCTACGAGCAGTACTTC.